This TCR beta chain was retrieved from a study of STAT3 mutations in large granular lymphocyte leukemia. Study-level findings and limits: A small but highly pathogenic clone may have been missed. All newly emerging clones after therapy were STAT3 wild type. At least one immunodominant TCR beta clonotype appeared in every T-cell large granular lymphocyte leukemia patient.

With regard to this clone: Its antigen is unidentified.

Produced via immunoSEQ multiplex PCR; TCRdb's table is partial and in-frame only. The sample records thousands of clones, 91% being singletons. Sequenced sample: peripheral blood mononuclear cells. This sequence was found in a man in his fifties or sixties with T-cell large granular lymphocyte leukemia. Some clones in this sample may be carry-over from other donors' samples.

CDR3 loop: CASSQDASGPGLGGQPQHF. The DNA for the CDR3 is TGCGCCAGCAGCCAAGATGCCTCCGGCCCGGGCCTCGGCGGACAGCCCCAGCATTTT. The J gene is TRBJ1-5, the V gene TRBV4-1; D remains ambiguous. CDR3 size: 19 residues. The germline CDR1 and CDR2 sequences are MGHRA and YSYEKL. Trimming cost V 0 bases and J 7 bases, with 25 bases left between them.